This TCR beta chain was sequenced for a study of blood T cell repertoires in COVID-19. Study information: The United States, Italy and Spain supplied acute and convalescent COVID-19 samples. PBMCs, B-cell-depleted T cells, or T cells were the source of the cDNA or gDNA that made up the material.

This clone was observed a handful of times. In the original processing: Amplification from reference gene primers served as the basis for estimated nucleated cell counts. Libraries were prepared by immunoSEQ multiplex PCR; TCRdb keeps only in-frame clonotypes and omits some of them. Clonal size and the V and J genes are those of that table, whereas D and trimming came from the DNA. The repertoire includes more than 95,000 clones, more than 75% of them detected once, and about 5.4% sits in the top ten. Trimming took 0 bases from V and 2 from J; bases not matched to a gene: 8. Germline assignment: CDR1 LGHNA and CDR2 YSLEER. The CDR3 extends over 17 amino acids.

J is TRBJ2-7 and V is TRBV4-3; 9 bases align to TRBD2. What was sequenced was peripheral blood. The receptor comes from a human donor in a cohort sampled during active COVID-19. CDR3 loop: CASSQDSAGGLTYEQYF. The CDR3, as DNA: TGCGCCAGCAGCCAAGATTCGGCGGGAGGGCTGACCTACGAGCAGTACTTC.